This T cell receptor (beta chain) is from a study of CD8+CD57+ T cells in acquired aplastic anemia. Study overall: Sorted CD4+ and CD8+ cells yielded 3.2 ug of DNA on average.

Germline-derived CDR1 and CDR2 are SGHAT and FQNNGV. The CDR3 runs to 17 residues. V lost 6 bases and J 6 bases, leaving 24 bases between the germline ends. All sequencing subjects had displayed CD8+CD57+ cell expansion on flow cytometry. Untreated patients provided the blood samples, with no therapy given before sampling. CDR3 and TCR beta VDJ profiling relied on genomic DNA as the template. TCRdb reanalysed the reads using MiXCR and keeps one entry per CDR3 protein. This repertoire shows about 95,000 distinct CDR3 sequences, around two thirds found once; its top ten account for 55% to 65%. Sequenced: sorted CD4+, CD8+, or CD8+CD57+ T cells (not recorded which) from PBMCs. The rearrangement uses TRBV11-2 and TRBJ2-1; maybe TRBD2 (6 bases). The sequence derives from a human donor with aplastic anemia. CDR3 sequence (DNA): TGTGCCAGCAGTTCCCCCACTGGGGGGTCAGGACTCAATGAGCAGTTCTTC. Translating it yields CASSSPTGGSGLNEQFF.